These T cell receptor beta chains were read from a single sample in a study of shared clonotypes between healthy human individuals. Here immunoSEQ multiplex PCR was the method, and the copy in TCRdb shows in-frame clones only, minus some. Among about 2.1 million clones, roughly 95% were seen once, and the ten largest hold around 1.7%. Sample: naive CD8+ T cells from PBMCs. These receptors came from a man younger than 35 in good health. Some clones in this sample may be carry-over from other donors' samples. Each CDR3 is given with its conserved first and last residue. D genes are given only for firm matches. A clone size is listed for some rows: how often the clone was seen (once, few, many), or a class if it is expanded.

CASSSRREQETQYF	TGTGCCAGCAGCTCGCGTCGGGAACAAGAGACCCAGTACTTC	-	TRBV7-9	TRBJ2-5	-
CSVQQGVAFF	TGCAGCGTCCAACAGGGGGTGGCTTTCTTT	TRBD1	TRBV29-1	TRBJ1-1	-
CASSPSGVNTEAFF	TGTGCCAGCTCACCCTCAGGGGTGAACACTGAAGCTTTCTTT	-	TRBV18	TRBJ1-1	-
CAWRSNEKLFF	TGTGCCTGGAGATCTAATGAAAAACTGTTTTTT	-	TRBV30	TRBJ1-4	-
CASSVGGGWQYF	TGTGCCAGCAGCGTAGGAGGCGGCTGGCAGTACTTC	-	TRBV9	TRBJ2-7	-
CASSDGWTGAGETQYF	TGTGCCAGCAGTGATGGTTGGACAGGGGCCGGGGAGACCCAGTACTTC	TRBD1	TRBV2	TRBJ2-5	-
CASRESGMNTEAFF	TGTGCCAGCAGGGAGTCGGGAATGAACACTGAAGCTTTCTTT	-	TRBV25-1	TRBJ1-1	-
CASSRTSGLDEQYF	TGTGCCAGCAGCCGGACTAGCGGGTTGGACGAGCAGTACTTC	TRBD2	TRBV6-5	TRBJ2-7	-
CASRALGTSGTDTQYF	TGTGCCAGCAGAGCCTTAGGGACTAGCGGCACAGATACGCAGTATTTT	TRBD2	TRBV7-2	TRBJ2-3	-
CASSSPRLNTEAFF	TGTGCCAGCAGTTCGCCACGTCTGAACACTGAAGCTTTCTTT	-	TRBV6-5	TRBJ1-1	-
CASSQDWGSTYEQYF	TGTGCCAGCAGCCAAGATTGGGGCAGTACCTACGAGCAGTACTTC	-	TRBV14	TRBJ2-7	-
CASSPLGGGGADTQYF	TGTGCCAGCAGCCCACTAGGCGGGGGGGGTGCAGATACGCAGTATTTT	TRBD2	TRBV7-8	TRBJ2-3	-
CASSLRAGPVTGELFF	TGTGCCAGCAGCTTAAGGGCAGGACCGGTCACCGGGGAGCTGTTTTTT	-	TRBV7-3	TRBJ2-2	once
CASSVSAIAGEQYF	TGTGCCAGCAGCGTATCGGCGATCGCCGGGGAGCAGTACTTC	-	TRBV9	TRBJ2-7	-
CASRAGTGKGEAFF	TGTGCCAGCAGGGCCGGGACAGGGAAAGGAGAAGCTTTCTTT	TRBD1	TRBV7-9	TRBJ1-1	-
CASSLSRGSYNEQFF	TGCGCCAGCAGCCTCAGCAGGGGGTCCTACAATGAGCAGTTCTTC	TRBD1	TRBV4-1	TRBJ2-1	-
CASSPIPGHTEAFF	TGTGCCAGCAGCCCAATCCCAGGCCACACTGAAGCTTTCTTT	-	TRBV7-8	TRBJ1-1	-
CASSVATGSGYTF	TGTGCCAGCAGCGTAGCTACAGGGAGCGGCTACACCTTC	-	TRBV9	TRBJ1-2	-
CASSLARETYEQYF	TGTGCCAGCAGTTTGGCGCGGGAGACCTACGAGCAGTACTTC	TRBD2	TRBV28	TRBJ2-7	-
CASSLGGHNEQFF	TGCGCCAGCAGCTTGGGGGGCCACAATGAGCAGTTCTTC	-	TRBV5-1	TRBJ2-1	-
CASSEAYRGGEGYTF	TGTGCCAGCAGTGAAGCATACCGAGGGGGGGAGGGCTACACCTTC	-	TRBV6-1	TRBJ1-2	-
CASSQAMVNIGYEQYF	TGCGCCAGCAGCCAAGCCATGGTCAACATAGGCTACGAGCAGTACTTC	-	TRBV4-1	TRBJ2-7	-
CASSSQGPLSEQFF	TGTGCCAGCAGCTCACAGGGACCTCTCTCTGAGCAGTTCTTC	-	TRBV5-4	TRBJ2-1	-
CASRDSPVYEQYF	TGCGCCAGCAGGGACAGCCCCGTCTACGAGCAGTACTTC	-	TRBV10-2	TRBJ2-7	-
CATSNTENVHYGYTF	TGTGCCACCTCAAATACCGAGAATGTACACTATGGCTACACCTTC	-	TRBV6-1	TRBJ1-2	-
CASSPSPPLRSNQPQHF	TGTGCCAGCAGCCCTTCCCCTCCCCTGAGGAGCAATCAGCCCCAGCATTTT	-	TRBV28	TRBJ1-5	-
CASSLSRVDTQYF	TGTGCCAGCAGCTTAAGTCGGGTCGATACGCAGTATTTT	-	TRBV7-6	TRBJ2-3	-
CASSWGQGGSYEQYF	TGTGCCAGCAGCTGGGGGCAGGGCGGCTCCTACGAGCAGTACTTC	-	TRBV7-6	TRBJ2-7	-
CASRIKPGLAGGRNTQYF	TGTGCCAGTAGAATCAAACCGGGACTAGCGGGAGGTAGGAATACGCAGTATTTT	TRBD2	TRBV19	TRBJ2-3	-
CASSPRGPGELFF	TGTGCCAGCAGTCCCAGGGGTCCCGGGGAGCTGTTTTTT	-	TRBV27	TRBJ2-2	-
CASSSPLAGVTDTQYF	TGTGCCAGCAGCTCCCCTCTAGCGGGAGTTACAGATACGCAGTATTTT	TRBD2	TRBV7-8	TRBJ2-3	-
CAITDPGNTIYF	TGTGCCATCACTGACCCTGGAAACACCATATATTTT	-	TRBV10-3	TRBJ1-3	-
CASSAKGAGNTEAFF	TGTGCCAGCAGCGCCAAAGGGGCAGGGAACACTGAAGCTTTCTTT	-	TRBV7-9	TRBJ1-1	-
CATYPSGSGADTQYF	TGTGCCACCTATCCCAGCGGGAGCGGGGCAGATACGCAGTATTTT	TRBD2	TRBV2	TRBJ2-3	-
CASSISEVSHTEAFF	TGTGCCAGCAGCATAAGCGAAGTCAGCCACACTGAAGCTTTCTTT	-	TRBV7-9	TRBJ1-1	-
CASSPHTEWQLSSGNTIYF	TGTGCCAGCAGTCCTCATACCGAATGGCAGCTCAGCTCTGGAAACACCATATATTTT	-	TRBV28	TRBJ1-3	-
CASSKDGVNQPQHF	TGTGCCAGCAGCAAAGATGGTGTCAATCAGCCCCAGCATTTT	-	TRBV21-1	TRBJ1-5	-
CASSVGISAYEQYF	TGTGCCAGCAGCGTGGGCATAAGCGCCTACGAGCAGTACTTC	-	TRBV9	TRBJ2-7	-
CAWHGIGGLTDTQYF	TGTGCCTGGCATGGGATCGGTGGACTCACAGATACGCAGTATTTT	-	TRBV30	TRBJ2-3	-
CASSLRQGAADTQYF	TGTGCCAGCAGTTTAAGGCAGGGGGCGGCAGATACGCAGTATTTT	TRBD1	TRBV27	TRBJ2-3	-
CASSFRIAGEQYF	TGTGCCAGCAGTTTCAGGATAGCTGGTGAGCAGTACTTC	-	TRBV28	TRBJ2-7	once
CASSFGKTYEQYF	TGTGCCAGCAGTTTTGGTAAGACCTACGAGCAGTACTTC	-	TRBV27	TRBJ2-7	-
CASSTRGRF	TGTGCCAGCTCGACAAGGGGTAGGTTC	-	TRBV21-1	TRBJ1-2	-
CASSLGQASPGELFF	TGTGCCAGCAGCTTAGGACAGGCGTCCCCCGGGGAGCTGTTTTTT	-	TRBV11-2	TRBJ2-2	few
CASSLVGSNTGELFF	TGTGCCAGCAGTTTGGTAGGGTCGAACACCGGGGAGCTGTTTTTT	-	TRBV27	TRBJ2-2	-
CAISEPDSGGEQFF	TGTGCCATCAGTGAGCCCGACTCTGGGGGTGAGCAGTTCTTC	-	TRBV10-3	TRBJ2-1	-
CASKRQGTHEQYF	TGTGCCAGCAAGAGACAGGGGACCCACGAGCAGTACTTC	TRBD1	TRBV7-9	TRBJ2-7	-
CASSMAGRKETQYF	TGTGCCAGTAGTATGGCTGGACGGAAAGAGACCCAGTACTTC	-	TRBV19	TRBJ2-5	-
CASKLGWEQETQYF	TGTGCCAGCAAATTAGGGTGGGAGCAAGAGACCCAGTACTTC	-	TRBV6-6	TRBJ2-5	-
CAWREDSGAFF	TGTGCCTGGAGGGAGGACAGCGGAGCTTTCTTT	-	TRBV30	TRBJ1-1	once
CASSLTGELFF	TGTGCCAGCAGCTTAACCGGGGAGCTGTTTTTT	-	TRBV7-3	TRBJ2-2	-
CASSEFGTLNTEAFF	TGTGCCAGCAGTGAATTTGGGACATTGAACACTGAAGCTTTCTTT	-	TRBV25-1	TRBJ1-1	-